This record looks at one T cell receptor (beta chain) sequence and its context. This specimen comes from a study of blood T cell repertoires in COVID-19. Looking at the study overall: The United States, Italy and Spain were the sources of the acute and convalescent COVID-19 samples. The analysed material was cDNA or gDNA that came from T cells, B-cell-depleted T cells, or PBMCs.

Per the original data handling: Reference gene primer amplification yielded estimated nucleated cell counts. The table came from immunoSEQ multiplex PCR; TCRdb's copy has only in-frame clones and leaves some out. From that table come the V and J calls and clone size; the DNA was used to work out D and trimming. The table records about 120,000 clones, 70% to 85% of them present only once. This CDR3 has 13 amino acids. Germline V gives CDR1 SGHDT, CDR2 YYEEEE. V lost 4 bases and J lost 3, with 8 bases in between. The sample taken for sequencing was peripheral blood. V gene TRBV5-6 combines with J gene TRBJ2-1; D not certain. The clonotype comes from a woman between 65 and 79 years old with acute or convalescent COVID-19. CDR3 in amino acids: CASSLRGYNEQFF. CDR3 nucleotides: TGTGCCAGCAGCCTACGCGGCTACAATGAGCAGTTCTTC.